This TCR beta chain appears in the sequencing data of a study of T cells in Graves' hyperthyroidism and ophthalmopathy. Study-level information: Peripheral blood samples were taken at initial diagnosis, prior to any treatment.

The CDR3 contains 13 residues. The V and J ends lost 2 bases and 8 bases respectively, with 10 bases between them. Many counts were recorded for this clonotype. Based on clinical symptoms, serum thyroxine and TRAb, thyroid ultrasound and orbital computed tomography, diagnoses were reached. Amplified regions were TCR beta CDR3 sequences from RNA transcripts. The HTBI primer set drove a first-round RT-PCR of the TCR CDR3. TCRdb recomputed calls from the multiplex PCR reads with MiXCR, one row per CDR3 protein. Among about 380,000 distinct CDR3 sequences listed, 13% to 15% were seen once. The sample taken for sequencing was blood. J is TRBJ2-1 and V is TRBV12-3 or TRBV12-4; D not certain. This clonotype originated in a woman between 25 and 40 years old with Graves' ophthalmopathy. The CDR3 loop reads CASSLMFTDEQFF. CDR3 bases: TGTGCCAGCAGTTTAATGTTCACCGATGAGCAGTTCTTC.